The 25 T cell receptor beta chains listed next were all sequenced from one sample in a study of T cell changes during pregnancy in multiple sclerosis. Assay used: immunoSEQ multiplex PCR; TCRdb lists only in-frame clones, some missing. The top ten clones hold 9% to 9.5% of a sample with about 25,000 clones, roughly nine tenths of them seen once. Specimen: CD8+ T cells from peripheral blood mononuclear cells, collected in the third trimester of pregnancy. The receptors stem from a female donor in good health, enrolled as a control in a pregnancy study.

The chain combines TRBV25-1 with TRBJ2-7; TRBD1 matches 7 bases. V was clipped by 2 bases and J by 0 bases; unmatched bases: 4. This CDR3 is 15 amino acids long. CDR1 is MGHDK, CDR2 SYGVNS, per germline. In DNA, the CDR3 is TGTGCCAGCAGTGAAATGGGACAGTTCTCCTACGAGCAGTACTTC. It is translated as CASSEMGQFSYEQYF.

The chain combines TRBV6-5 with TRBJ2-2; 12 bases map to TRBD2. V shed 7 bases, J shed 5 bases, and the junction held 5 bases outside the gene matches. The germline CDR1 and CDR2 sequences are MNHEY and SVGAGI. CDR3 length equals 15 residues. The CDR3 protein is CASTEGLAGTGELFF. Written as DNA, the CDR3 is TGTGCCAGCACCGAGGGACTAGCGGGTACCGGGGAGCTGTTTTTT.

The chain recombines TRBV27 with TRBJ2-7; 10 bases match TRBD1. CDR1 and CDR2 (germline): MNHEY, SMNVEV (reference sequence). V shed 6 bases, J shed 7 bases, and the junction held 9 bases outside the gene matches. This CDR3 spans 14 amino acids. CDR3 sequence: CASSSGTGVREQYF. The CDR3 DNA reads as TGTGCCAGCAGCTCCGGGACAGGGGTCAGGGAGCAGTACTTC.

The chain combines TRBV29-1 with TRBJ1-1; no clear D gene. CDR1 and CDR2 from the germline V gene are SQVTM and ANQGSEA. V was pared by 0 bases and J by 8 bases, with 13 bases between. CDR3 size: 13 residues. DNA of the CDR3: TGCAGCGTTGAAGATCGGGGAACTTTCGAAGCTTTCTTT. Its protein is CSVEDRGTFEAFF.

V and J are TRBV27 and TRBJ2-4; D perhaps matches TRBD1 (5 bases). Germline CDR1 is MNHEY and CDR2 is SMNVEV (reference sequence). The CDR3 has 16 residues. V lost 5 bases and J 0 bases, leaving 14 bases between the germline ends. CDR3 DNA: TGTGCCAGCAGTCTTCTTGACAGCCTAGCCAAAAACATTCAGTACTTC. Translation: CASSLLDSLAKNIQYF.

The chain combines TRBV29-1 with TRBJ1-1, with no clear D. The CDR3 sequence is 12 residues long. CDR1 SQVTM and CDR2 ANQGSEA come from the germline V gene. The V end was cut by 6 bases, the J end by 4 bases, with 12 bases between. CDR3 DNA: TGCAGCGTGGGAGGGTTTGCCACTGAAGCTTTCTTT. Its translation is CSVGGFATEAFF.

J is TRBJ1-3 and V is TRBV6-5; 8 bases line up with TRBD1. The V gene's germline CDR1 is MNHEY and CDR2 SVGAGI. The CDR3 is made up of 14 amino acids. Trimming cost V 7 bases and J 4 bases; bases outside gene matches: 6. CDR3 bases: TGTGCCAGCAAAGACAGGGGACACGGAAACACCATATATTTT. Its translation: CASKDRGHGNTIYF.

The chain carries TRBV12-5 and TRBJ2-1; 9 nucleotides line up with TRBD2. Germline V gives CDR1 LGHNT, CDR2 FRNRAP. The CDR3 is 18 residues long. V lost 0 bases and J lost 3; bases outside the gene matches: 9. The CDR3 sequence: CASGLVQAGGPFYNEQFF. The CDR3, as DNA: TGTGCTAGTGGTTTGGTACAGGCGGGGGGGCCCTTCTACAATGAGCAGTTCTTC.

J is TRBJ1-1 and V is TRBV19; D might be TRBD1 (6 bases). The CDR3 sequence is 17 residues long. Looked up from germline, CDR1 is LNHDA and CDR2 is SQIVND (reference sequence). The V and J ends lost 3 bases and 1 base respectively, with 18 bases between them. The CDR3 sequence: CASSMSLGQLKNTEAFF. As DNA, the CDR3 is TGTGCCAGTAGTATGTCTTTAGGACAGCTAAAGAACACTGAAGCTTTCTTT. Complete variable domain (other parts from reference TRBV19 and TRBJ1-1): DGGITQSPKYLFRKEGQNVTLSCEQNLNHDAMYWYRQDPGQGLRLIYYSQIVNDFQKGDIAEGYSVSREKKESFPLTVTSAQKNPTAFYLCASSMSLGQLKNTEAFFGQGTRLTVV.

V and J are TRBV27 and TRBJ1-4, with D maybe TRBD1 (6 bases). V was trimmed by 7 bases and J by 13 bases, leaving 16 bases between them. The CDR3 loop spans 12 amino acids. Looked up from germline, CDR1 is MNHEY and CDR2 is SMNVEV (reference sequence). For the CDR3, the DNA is TGTGCCAGCACTGACCCCCAGGGGCGACTGTTTTTT. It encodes CASTDPQGRLFF.

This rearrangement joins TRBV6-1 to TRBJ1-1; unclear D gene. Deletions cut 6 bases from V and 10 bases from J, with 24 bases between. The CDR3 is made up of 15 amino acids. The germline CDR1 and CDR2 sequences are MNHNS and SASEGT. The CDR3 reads CASRSSVGSAEVAFF. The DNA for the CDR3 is TGTGCCAGCAGGTCTTCCGTAGGATCCGCAGAGGTAGCTTTCTTT.

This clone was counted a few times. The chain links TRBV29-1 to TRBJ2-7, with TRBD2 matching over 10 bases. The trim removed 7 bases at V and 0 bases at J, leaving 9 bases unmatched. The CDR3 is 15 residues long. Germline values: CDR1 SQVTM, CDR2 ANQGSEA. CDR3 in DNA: TGCAGCGCCACAGGAGGGACTAGCGACTCCTACGAGCAGTACTTC. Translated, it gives CSATGGTSDSYEQYF.

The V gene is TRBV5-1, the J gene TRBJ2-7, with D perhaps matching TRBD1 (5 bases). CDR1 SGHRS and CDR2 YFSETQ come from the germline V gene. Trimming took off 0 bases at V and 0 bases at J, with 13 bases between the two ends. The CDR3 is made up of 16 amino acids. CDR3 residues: CASSLAFLGPSYEQYF. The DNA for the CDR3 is TGCGCCAGCAGCTTGGCCTTTCTGGGGCCCTCCTACGAGCAGTACTTC. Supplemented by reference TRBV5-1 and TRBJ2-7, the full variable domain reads KAGVTQTPRYLIKTRGQQVTLSCSPISGHRSVSWYQQTPGQGLQFLFEYFSETQRNKGNFPGRFSGRQFSNSRSEMNVSTLELGDSALYLCASSLAFLGPSYEQYFGPGTRLTVT.

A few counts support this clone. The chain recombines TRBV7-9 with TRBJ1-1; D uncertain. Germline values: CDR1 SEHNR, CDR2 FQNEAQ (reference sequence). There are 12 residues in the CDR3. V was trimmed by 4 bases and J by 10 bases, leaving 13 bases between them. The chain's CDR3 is CASSWGEGLAFF. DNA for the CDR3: TGTGCCAGCAGCTGGGGAGAGGGTTTAGCTTTCTTT.

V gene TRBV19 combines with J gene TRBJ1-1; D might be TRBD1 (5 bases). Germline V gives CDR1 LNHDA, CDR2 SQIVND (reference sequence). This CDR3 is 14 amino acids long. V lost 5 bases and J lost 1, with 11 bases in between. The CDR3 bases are TGTGCCAGTAGTGTGGGGCCAGGGAACACTGAAGCTTTCTTT. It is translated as CASSVGPGNTEAFF.

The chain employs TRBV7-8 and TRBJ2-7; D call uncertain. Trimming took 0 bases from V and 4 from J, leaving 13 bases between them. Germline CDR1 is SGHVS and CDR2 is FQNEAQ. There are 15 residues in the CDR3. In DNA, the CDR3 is TGTGCCAGCAGCTTAGCGCGGTCCCCCACTTACGAGCAGTACTTC. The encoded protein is CASSLARSPTYEQYF. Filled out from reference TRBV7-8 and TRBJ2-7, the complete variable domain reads GAGVSQSPRYKVAKRGQDVALRCDPISGHVSLFWYQQALGQGPEFLTYFQNEAQLDKSGLPSDRFFAERPEGSVSTLKIQRTQQEDSAVYLCASSLARSPTYEQYFGPGTRLTVT.

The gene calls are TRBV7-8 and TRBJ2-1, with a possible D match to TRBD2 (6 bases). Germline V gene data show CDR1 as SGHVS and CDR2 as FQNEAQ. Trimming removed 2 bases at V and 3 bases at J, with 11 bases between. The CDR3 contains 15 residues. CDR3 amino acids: CASSLWDLIYNEQFF. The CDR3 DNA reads TGTGCCAGCAGCTTATGGGACTTGATCTACAATGAGCAGTTCTTC.

The CDR3 bases are TGTGCCAGCAGGCGGGACGTCTATGGCTACACCTTC. Translation gives CASRRDVYGYTF. The chain carries TRBV7-9 and TRBJ1-2; D is possibly TRBD1 (5 bases). In germline, CDR1 is SEHNR, CDR2 FQNEAQ (reference sequence). This CDR3 spans 12 amino acids. V lost 6 bases and J 4 bases, leaving 9 bases between the germline ends.

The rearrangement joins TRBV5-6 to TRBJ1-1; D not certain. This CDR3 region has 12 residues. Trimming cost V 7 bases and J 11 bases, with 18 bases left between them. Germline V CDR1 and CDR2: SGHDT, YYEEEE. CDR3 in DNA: TGTGCCAGCGGTATAAACAGCGGATGGGCTTTCTTT. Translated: CASGINSGWAFF.

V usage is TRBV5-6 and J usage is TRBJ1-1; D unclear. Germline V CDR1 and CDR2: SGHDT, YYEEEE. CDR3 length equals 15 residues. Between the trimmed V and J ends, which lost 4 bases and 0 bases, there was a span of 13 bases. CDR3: CASSPTELMNTEAFF. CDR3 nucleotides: TGTGCCAGCAGCCCTACAGAGCTGATGAACACTGAAGCTTTCTTT.

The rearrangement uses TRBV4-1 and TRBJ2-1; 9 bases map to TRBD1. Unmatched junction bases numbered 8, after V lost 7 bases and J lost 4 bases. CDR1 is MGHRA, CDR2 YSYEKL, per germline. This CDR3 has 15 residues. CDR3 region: CASTPRGTGYNEQFF. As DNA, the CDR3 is TGCGCCAGCACCCCAAGGGGGACAGGGTACAATGAGCAGTTCTTC.

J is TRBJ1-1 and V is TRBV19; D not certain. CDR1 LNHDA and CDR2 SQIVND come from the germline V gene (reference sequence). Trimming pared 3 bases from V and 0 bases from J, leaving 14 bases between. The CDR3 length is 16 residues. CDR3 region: CASSIHPDTMNTEAFF. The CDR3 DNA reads TGTGCCAGTAGTATTCACCCCGATACAATGAACACTGAAGCTTTCTTT.

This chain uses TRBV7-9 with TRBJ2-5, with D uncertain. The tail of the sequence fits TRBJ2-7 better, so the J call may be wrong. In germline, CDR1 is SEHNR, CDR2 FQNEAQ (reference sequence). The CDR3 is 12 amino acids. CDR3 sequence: CASSPTDYEQYF. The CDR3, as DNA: TGTGCCAGCAGCCCCACCGATTACGAGCAGTACTTC.

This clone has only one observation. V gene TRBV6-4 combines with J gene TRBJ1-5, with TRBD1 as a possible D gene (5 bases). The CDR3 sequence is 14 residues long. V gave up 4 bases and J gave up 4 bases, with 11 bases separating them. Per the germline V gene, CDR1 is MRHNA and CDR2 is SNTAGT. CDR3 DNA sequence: TGTGCCAGCAGTGGAGACAGAATAAATCAGCCCCAGCATTTT. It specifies CASSGDRINQPQHF.

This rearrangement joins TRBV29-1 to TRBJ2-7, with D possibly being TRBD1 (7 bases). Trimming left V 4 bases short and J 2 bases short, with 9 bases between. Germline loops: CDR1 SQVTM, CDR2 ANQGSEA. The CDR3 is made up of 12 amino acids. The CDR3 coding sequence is TGCAGCGTTGCAGGGGGGACCTACGAGCAGTACTTC. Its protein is CSVAGGTYEQYF.